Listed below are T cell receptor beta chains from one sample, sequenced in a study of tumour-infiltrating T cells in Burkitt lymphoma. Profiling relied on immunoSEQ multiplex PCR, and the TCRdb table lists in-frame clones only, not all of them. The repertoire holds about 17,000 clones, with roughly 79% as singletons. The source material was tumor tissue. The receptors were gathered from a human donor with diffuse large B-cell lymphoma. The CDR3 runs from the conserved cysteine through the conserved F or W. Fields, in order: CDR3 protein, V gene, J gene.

CDR3aa: CASSPAVRAETQYF
v_gene: TRBV5-6
j_gene: TRBJ2-5

CDR3aa: CASSVREGEQYF
v_gene: TRBV5-6
j_gene: TRBJ2-7

CDR3aa: CASSLGTGGAYEQYF
v_gene: TRBV5-1
j_gene: TRBJ2-7

CDR3aa: CASSLGTSSGGPRTGELFF
v_gene: TRBV7-6
j_gene: TRBJ2-2

CDR3aa: CASSTAGGRTDTQYF
v_gene: TRBV9
j_gene: TRBJ2-3

CDR3aa: CASSSGGGTYEQYF
v_gene: TRBV19
j_gene: TRBJ2-7

CDR3aa: CASSSSAGVSVSEQYF
v_gene: TRBV6-5
j_gene: TRBJ2-7

CDR3aa: CASSVEDYQTGELFF
v_gene: TRBV9
j_gene: TRBJ2-2

CDR3aa: CASSPAWATGNTIYF
v_gene: TRBV6-5
j_gene: TRBJ1-3

CDR3aa: CASSYYLTPLHF
v_gene: TRBV5-8
j_gene: TRBJ1-6

CDR3aa: CASSLEGDLPWVQYF
v_gene: TRBV5-1
j_gene: TRBJ2-7

CDR3aa: CASNEGRGVETQYF
v_gene: TRBV6-1
j_gene: TRBJ2-5

CDR3aa: CSVSPTSLETQYF
v_gene: TRBV29-1
j_gene: TRBJ2-5

CDR3aa: CASSAQGGINEKLFF
v_gene: TRBV2
j_gene: TRBJ1-4

CDR3aa: CASSLVRSSYEQYF
v_gene: TRBV7-2
j_gene: TRBJ2-7

CDR3aa: CASSETPGTEAFF
v_gene: TRBV2
j_gene: TRBJ1-1

CDR3aa: CASSYNIRQGVKLFF
v_gene: TRBV6-5
j_gene: TRBJ1-4

CDR3aa: CASMSGQNYGYTF
v_gene: TRBV6-6
j_gene: TRBJ1-2

CDR3aa: CASSYSGGILYEQYF
v_gene: TRBV6-5
j_gene: TRBJ2-7

CDR3aa: CASSIAENTGELFF
v_gene: TRBV2
j_gene: TRBJ2-2

CDR3aa: CATSSPSGERDEQYF
v_gene: TRBV15
j_gene: TRBJ2-7

CDR3aa: CSVINPRGSSGNTIYF
v_gene: TRBV29-1
j_gene: TRBJ1-3

CDR3aa: CASSPLDMNTEAFF
v_gene: TRBV18
j_gene: TRBJ1-1

CDR3aa: CASSVLGTSINQPQHF
v_gene: TRBV5-5
j_gene: TRBJ1-5

CDR3aa: CASSLGTDEQYF
v_gene: TRBV19
j_gene: TRBJ2-7

CDR3aa: CASSSQGFTYNEQFF
v_gene: TRBV13
j_gene: TRBJ2-1

CDR3aa: CASGLVPAPNYSYTF
v_gene: TRBV12-5
j_gene: TRBJ1-2

CDR3aa: CASSQVAGGLDQPQHF
v_gene: TRBV4-3
j_gene: TRBJ1-5

CDR3aa: CASSLVAGADTQYF
v_gene: TRBV7-8
j_gene: TRBJ2-3

CDR3aa: CASSNTGGVIITEAFF
v_gene: TRBV5-1
j_gene: TRBJ1-1

CDR3aa: CASSYRGEGVVFF
v_gene: TRBV6-5
j_gene: TRBJ1-4

CDR3aa: CASSQWRRVLGLLVQYF
v_gene: TRBV23-1
j_gene: TRBJ2-7

CDR3aa: CASSGWGATEAFF
v_gene: TRBV9
j_gene: TRBJ1-1

CDR3aa: CASSQVLEYSNQPQHF
v_gene: TRBV4-1
j_gene: TRBJ1-5

CDR3aa: CASGGASEVTQYF
v_gene: TRBV5-6
j_gene: TRBJ2-3

CDR3aa: CASSSYAHNEQFF
v_gene: TRBV5-6
j_gene: TRBJ2-1

CDR3aa: CSASVAGGLNNEQFF
v_gene: TRBV29-1
j_gene: TRBJ2-1

CDR3aa: CAISGQEGFRTF
v_gene: TRBV10-3
j_gene: TRBJ1-2

CDR3aa: CASSSAYEQYF
v_gene: TRBV7-9
j_gene: TRBJ2-7

CDR3aa: CASSIAGTGIHQPQHF
v_gene: TRBV19
j_gene: TRBJ1-5

CDR3aa: CASSSSGRDYGYTF
v_gene: TRBV7-9
j_gene: TRBJ1-2

CDR3aa: CASSPRSSDWGEQYF
v_gene: TRBV18
j_gene: TRBJ2-7

CDR3aa: CASSEGGGGTDTQYF
v_gene: TRBV9
j_gene: TRBJ2-3

CDR3aa: CASSLVQGKLFF
v_gene: TRBV5-6
j_gene: TRBJ1-4

CDR3aa: CASSLVLTDTQYF
v_gene: TRBV27
j_gene: TRBJ2-3

CDR3aa: CASSLGRGSPLHF
v_gene: TRBV7-3
j_gene: TRBJ1-6

CDR3aa: CASSLDIGGGAEAFF
v_gene: TRBV7-2
j_gene: TRBJ1-1

CDR3aa: CASEDPGTGELFF
v_gene: TRBV6-5
j_gene: TRBJ2-2

CDR3aa: CASSLEQGSYEQYF
v_gene: TRBV5-4
j_gene: TRBJ2-7

CDR3aa: CASSFDSYGYTF
v_gene: TRBV5-5
j_gene: TRBJ1-2

CDR3aa: CASSFRDSQTGELFF
v_gene: TRBV9
j_gene: TRBJ2-2

CDR3aa: CASSLDRAHPYEQYF
v_gene: TRBV5-4
j_gene: TRBJ2-7